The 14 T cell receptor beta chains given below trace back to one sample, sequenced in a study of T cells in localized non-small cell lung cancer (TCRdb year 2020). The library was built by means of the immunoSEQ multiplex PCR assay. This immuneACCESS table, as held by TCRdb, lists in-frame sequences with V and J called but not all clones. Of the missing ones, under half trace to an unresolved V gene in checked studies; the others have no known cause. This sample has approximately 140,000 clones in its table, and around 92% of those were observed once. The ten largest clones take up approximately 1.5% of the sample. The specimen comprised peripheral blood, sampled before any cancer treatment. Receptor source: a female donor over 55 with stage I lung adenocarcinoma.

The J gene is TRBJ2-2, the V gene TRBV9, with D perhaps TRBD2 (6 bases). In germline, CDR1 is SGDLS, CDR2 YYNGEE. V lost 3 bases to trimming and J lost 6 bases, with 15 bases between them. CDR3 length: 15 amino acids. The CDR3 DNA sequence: TGTGCCAGCAGCGGCCCCCTCCGGGAGTCCGGGGAGCTGTTTTTT. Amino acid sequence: CASSGPLRESGELFF.

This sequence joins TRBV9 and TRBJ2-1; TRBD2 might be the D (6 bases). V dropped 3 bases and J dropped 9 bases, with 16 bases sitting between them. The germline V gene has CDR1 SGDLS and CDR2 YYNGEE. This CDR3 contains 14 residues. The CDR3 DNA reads TGTGCCAGCAGCGCCGGAGGGGTGGGCCGTGAGCAGTTCTTC. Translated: CASSAGGVGREQFF.

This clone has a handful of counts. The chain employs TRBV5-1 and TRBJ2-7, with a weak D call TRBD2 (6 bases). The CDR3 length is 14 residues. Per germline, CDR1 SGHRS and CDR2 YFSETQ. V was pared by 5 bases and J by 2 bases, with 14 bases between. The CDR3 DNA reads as TGCGCCAGCAGTGTAGTAGCGGCAGCCTACGAGCAGTACTTC. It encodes CASSVVAAAYEQYF.

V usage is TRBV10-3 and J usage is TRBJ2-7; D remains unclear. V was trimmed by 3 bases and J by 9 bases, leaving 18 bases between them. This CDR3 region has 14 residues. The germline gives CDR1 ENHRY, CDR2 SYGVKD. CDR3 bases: TGTGCCATCAGTGAAGGCTCGTCGAAACCGGGGCAGTACTTC. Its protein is CAISEGSSKPGQYF.

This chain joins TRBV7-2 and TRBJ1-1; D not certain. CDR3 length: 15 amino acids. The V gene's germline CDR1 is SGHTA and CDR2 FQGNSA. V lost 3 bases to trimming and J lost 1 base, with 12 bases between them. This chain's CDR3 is CASSLGTKGNTEAFF. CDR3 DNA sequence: TGTGCCAGCAGCTTGGGAACGAAGGGGAACACTGAAGCTTTCTTT.

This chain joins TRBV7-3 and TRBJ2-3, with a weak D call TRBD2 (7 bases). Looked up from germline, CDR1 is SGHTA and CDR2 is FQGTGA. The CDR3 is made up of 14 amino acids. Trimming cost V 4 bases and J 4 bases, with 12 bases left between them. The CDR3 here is CASSSLGGPDTQYF. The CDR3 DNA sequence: TGTGCCAGCAGCTCGCTGGGGGGGCCAGATACGCAGTATTTT.

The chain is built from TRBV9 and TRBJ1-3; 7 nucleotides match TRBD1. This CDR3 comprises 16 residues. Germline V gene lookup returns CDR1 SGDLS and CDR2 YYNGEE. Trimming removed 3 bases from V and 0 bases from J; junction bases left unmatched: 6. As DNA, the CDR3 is TGTGCCAGCAGCGCGGACAGGAGACTCTCTGGAAACACCATATATTTT. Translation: CASSADRRLSGNTIYF.

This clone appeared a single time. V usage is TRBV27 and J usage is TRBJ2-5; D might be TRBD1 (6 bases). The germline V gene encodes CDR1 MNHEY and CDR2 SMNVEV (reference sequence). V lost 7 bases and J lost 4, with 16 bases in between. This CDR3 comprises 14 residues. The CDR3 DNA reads TGTGCCAGCAATAGACATCAAGGGGGAGAGACCCAGTACTTC. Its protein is CASNRHQGGETQYF.

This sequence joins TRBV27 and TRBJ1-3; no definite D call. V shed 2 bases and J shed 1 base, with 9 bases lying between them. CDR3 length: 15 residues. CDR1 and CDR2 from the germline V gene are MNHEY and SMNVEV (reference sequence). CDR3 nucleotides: TGTGCCAGCAGTTTAGGAGGTAATTCTGGAAACACCATATATTTT. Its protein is CASSLGGNSGNTIYF.

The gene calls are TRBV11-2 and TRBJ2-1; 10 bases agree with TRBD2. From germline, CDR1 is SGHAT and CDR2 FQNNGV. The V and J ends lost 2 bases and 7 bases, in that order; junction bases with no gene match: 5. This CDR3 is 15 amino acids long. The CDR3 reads CASSLKAGGGNEQFF. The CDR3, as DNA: TGTGCCAGCAGCTTAAAAGCGGGAGGGGGAAATGAGCAGTTCTTC.

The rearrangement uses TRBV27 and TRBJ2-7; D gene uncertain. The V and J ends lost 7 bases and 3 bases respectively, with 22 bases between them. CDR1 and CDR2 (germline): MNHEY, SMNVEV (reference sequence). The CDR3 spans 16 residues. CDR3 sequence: CASTHYGGVSRYEQYF. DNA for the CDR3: TGTGCCAGCACGCACTACGGCGGAGTAAGTCGCTACGAGCAGTACTTC.

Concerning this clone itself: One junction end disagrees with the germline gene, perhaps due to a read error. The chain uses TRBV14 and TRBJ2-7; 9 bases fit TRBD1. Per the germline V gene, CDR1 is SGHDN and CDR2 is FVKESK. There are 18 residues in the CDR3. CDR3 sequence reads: CASSQDLIGTGSSSEQYF. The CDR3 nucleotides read TGTGCCAGCAGCCAAGATCTTATTGGGACAGGGTCTTCCTCCGAGCAGTACTTC.

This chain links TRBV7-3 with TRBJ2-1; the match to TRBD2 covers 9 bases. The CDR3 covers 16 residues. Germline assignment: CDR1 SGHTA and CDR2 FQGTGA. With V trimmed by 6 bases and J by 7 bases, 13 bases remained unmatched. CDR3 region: CASSKDGLARPNEQFF. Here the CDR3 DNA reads TGTGCCAGCAGTAAAGACGGACTAGCGCGGCCTAATGAGCAGTTCTTC.

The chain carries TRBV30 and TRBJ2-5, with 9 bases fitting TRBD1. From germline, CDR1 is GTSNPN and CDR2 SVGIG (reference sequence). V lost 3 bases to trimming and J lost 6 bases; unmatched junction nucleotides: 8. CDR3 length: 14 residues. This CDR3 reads CAWRGQGRTKTQYF. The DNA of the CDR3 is TGTGCCTGGAGGGGACAGGGACGCACGAAGACCCAGTACTTC.